Below are 8 T cell receptor beta chains sequenced from a single sample in a study of blood T cell repertoires in COVID-19. Libraries were prepared by immunoSEQ multiplex PCR; TCRdb keeps only in-frame clonotypes and omits some of them. The sample shows 95,000 to 150,000 clones, around four fifths of them seen only once. Sequencing was done on a sample of peripheral blood. These receptors all stem from a man aged 55 to 70 with active or convalescent COVID-19.

This clone was counted between two and nine times. The CDR3 region has the DNA TGTGCCAGCAGCCCTGGACTAGCGGGAGGCATGGAGACCCAGTACTTC. It is translated as CASSPGLAGGMETQYF. This rearrangement joins TRBV5-6 to TRBJ2-5; 14 bases map to TRBD2. Germline V lookup: CDR1 SGHDT, CDR2 YYEEEE. CDR3 length: 16 residues. The trim removed 4 bases at V and 5 bases at J, leaving 7 bases unmatched.

This clone showed up many times. The chain is built from TRBV7-2 and TRBJ1-5; weak D call: TRBD1 (5 bases). Trimming shortened V by 1 base and J by 2 bases, and 12 bases separated the two germline ends. The CDR3 spans 16 residues. The germline CDR1 and CDR2 sequences are SGHTA and FQGNSA. The CDR3 region has the DNA TGTGCCAGCAGCTTAGAGGGCAGGGCTGGCAATCAGCCCCAGCATTTT. Its translation is CASSLEGRAGNQPQHF. The full variable domain, in which reference TRBV7-2 and TRBJ1-5 provide the parts outside the CDR3, is GAGVSQSPSNKVTEKGKDVELRCDPISGHTALYWYRQSLGQGLEFLIYFQGNSAPDKSGLPSDRFSAERTGGSVSTLTIQRTQQEDSAVYLCASSLEGRAGNQPQHFGDGTRLSIL.

This chain connects TRBV6-5 to TRBJ2-7; the match to TRBD1 covers 8 bases. The CDR3 loop spans 16 amino acids. In germline, CDR1 is MNHEY, CDR2 SVGAGI. J gave up 6 bases and V 4 bases, and 14 bases lay outside the gene matches. The DNA of the CDR3 is TGTGCCAGCAGTTCGCACACCGGGACAGGTAGACCCGAGCAGTACTTC. Translation: CASSSHTGTGRPEQYF.

The chain couples TRBV11-2 to TRBJ2-2, with 11 bases matching TRBD1. Unmatched junction bases numbered 8, after V lost 5 bases and J lost 6 bases. Germline V gene lookup returns CDR1 SGHAT and CDR2 FQNNGV. The CDR3 consists of 16 residues. The CDR3 spells CASSHLRGQGAGELFF. The CDR3 nucleotides are TGTGCCAGCAGCCATCTTAGGGGACAGGGGGCCGGGGAGCTGTTTTTT.

The rearrangement uses TRBV9 and TRBJ2-1; 7 bases match TRBD2. The germline V gene encodes CDR1 SGDLS and CDR2 YYNGEE. V was clipped by 0 bases and J by 6 bases; unmatched bases: 6. The CDR3 is 15 residues long. This CDR3 reads CASSVASGALNEQFF. DNA of the CDR3: TGTGCCAGCAGCGTAGCTAGCGGAGCCCTCAATGAGCAGTTCTTC.

The rearrangement joins TRBV11-3 to TRBJ2-1; 8 bases line up with TRBD2. The germline CDR1 and CDR2 sequences are SGHNT and YENEEA. V dropped 0 bases and J dropped 8; count of bases not matched to a gene: 9. The CDR3 covers 16 residues. CDR3 nucleotide sequence: TGTGCCAGCAGCTTAGAAGGACGGGAGGGCCGGGATGAGCAGTTCTTC. Amino acid sequence: CASSLEGREGRDEQFF.

The chain recombines TRBV7-9 with TRBJ1-6; D not certain. Germline CDR1 SEHNR, CDR2 FQNEAQ (reference sequence). V was shortened by 5 bases and J by 8 bases, with 16 bases between the two germline ends. The CDR3 extends over 15 amino acids. The CDR3 here is CASSRGTASDSPLHF. The CDR3 DNA follows: TGTGCCAGCAGCCGGGGAACAGCGAGTGATTCACCCCTCCACTTT.

The chain carries TRBV12-5 and TRBJ2-5, with D possibly TRBD2 on 6 matching bases. In germline, CDR1 is LGHNT, CDR2 FRNRAP. V dropped 1 base and J dropped 0 bases, with 9 bases sitting between them. The CDR3 sequence is 15 residues long. CDR3: CASGLGGTYQETQYF. CDR3 sequence (DNA): TGTGCTAGTGGTTTGGGCGGGACTTACCAAGAGACCCAGTACTTC.